A single T cell receptor (beta chain) is shown here with its context. The entry originates in a study of blood T cell repertoires in COVID-19. Study-level information: PBMCs, B-cell-depleted T cells, or T cells provided the cDNA or gDNA that made up the material.

Repertoires were generated with immunoSEQ multiplex PCR, while TCRdb's copy carries only in-frame clones and drops some. The profile shows around 400,000 clones, more than 70% of them singletons. The CDR3 extends over 14 amino acids. Germline trimming cut 2 bases from V and 5 bases from J; bases unmatched to any gene: 6. Germline CDR1 reads MNHEY; CDR2 reads SVGAGI. Sequencing input: peripheral blood. The V and J genes are TRBV6-5 and TRBJ2-7, with 7 bases aligning to TRBD1. The sequence came from a man aged 35 to 55 with acute or convalescent COVID-19. Here the CDR3 DNA reads TGTGCCAGCAGTTACACGAATCAGGGGGACGAGCAGTACTTC. Translation: CASSYTNQGDEQYF.